Listed here are 21 T cell receptor beta chains from one sample, sequenced in a study of sequential checkpoint blockade in melanoma (dated by TCRdb to the late 2010s). This sample's treatment or condition label indicates: randomized to nivolumab then ipilimumab (arm A) or the reverse (arm B). Library creation used the immunoSEQ multiplex PCR assay. TCRdb's version of the immuneACCESS table is confined to in-frame rearrangements and falls short of the full clone set. An unresolved V gene accounts for under half of the shortfall where checked; the remainder is of unknown origin. The table for this sample lists approximately 4,900 clones; about a third of them were counted only once. The top ten clonotypes cover less than 8% of the sample. This specimen consisted of tumor tissue (inferred from file names), obtained from a patient given nivolumab and ipilimumab in sequence. The receptors shown here come from a human donor with melanoma.

The chain is built from TRBV2 and TRBJ1-2, with 10 bases lining up with TRBD1. Trimming took 8 bases from V and 4 from J; bases not matched to a gene: 4. CDR1 and CDR2 from the germline V gene are SNHLY and FYNNEI. The CDR3 consists of 13 residues. The CDR3 sequence is CASVTGGGYGYTF. Here the CDR3 DNA reads TGTGCCAGCGTGACAGGGGGCGGCTATGGCTACACCTTC.

This chain joins TRBV5-1 and TRBJ1-4, with D perhaps matching TRBD1 (5 bases). The germline V gene has CDR1 SGHRS and CDR2 YFSETQ. Trimming took off 3 bases at V and 1 base at J, with 13 bases between the two ends. CDR3 length equals 16 residues. The CDR3 sequence is CASSWGVGGTNEKLFF. The CDR3 nucleotides are TGCGCCAGCAGCTGGGGTGTCGGGGGAACTAATGAAAAACTGTTTTTT.

This clone turned up a few times. V usage is TRBV6-8 and J usage is TRBJ2-5, with 13 bases that match TRBD2. Germline V CDR1 and CDR2: MNHGY, SAAAGT. The CDR3 is 15 residues long. J gave up 5 bases and V 5 bases, and 5 bases lay outside the gene matches. CDR3 in DNA: TGTGCCAGCAGTGATGGGACTAGCGGGATCGAGACCCAGTACTTC. This translates into CASSDGTSGIETQYF.

This clone came up a few times. The chain carries TRBV11-3 and TRBJ2-7; D possibly corresponds to TRBD1 (5 bases). CDR3 length: 15 residues. From germline, CDR1 is SGHNT and CDR2 YENEEA. Trimming pared 5 bases from V and 2 bases from J, leaving 16 bases between. DNA of the CDR3: TGTGCCAGCAGCACTCGACAGACATCGACCTACGAGCAGTACTTC. Its translation is CASSTRQTSTYEQYF.

A few counts support this clone. This rearrangement joins TRBV6-8 to TRBJ2-1; 9 positions agree with TRBD2. CDR1 and CDR2 (germline): MNHGY, SAAAGT. This CDR3 is built from 16 residues. The V and J ends lost 6 bases and 1 base, in that order; junction bases with no gene match: 7. The CDR3 protein is CASRPRLAESYNEQFF. The CDR3 nucleotides read TGTGCCAGCAGGCCTCGACTAGCGGAATCCTACAATGAGCAGTTCTTC.

The chain employs TRBV30 and TRBJ2-7; 7 nucleotides line up with TRBD2. The CDR3 contains 12 residues. Germline V gives CDR1 GTSNPN, CDR2 SVGIG (reference sequence). The trim removed 8 bases at V and 0 bases at J, leaving 4 bases unmatched. CDR3 coding DNA: TGTGCCGGCAAGCGGGACTCCTACGAGCAGTACTTC. Translated: CAGKRDSYEQYF.

This clone occurred a few times. This rearrangement joins TRBV19 to TRBJ1-4; the match to TRBD1 covers 7 bases. The CDR3 is made up of 16 amino acids. Trimming took 3 bases from V and 0 from J; bases not matched to a gene: 4. The germline CDR1 and CDR2 sequences are LNHDA and SQIVND (reference sequence). CDR3 coding DNA: TGTGCCAGTAGTATTCCCAGGGGGGCAACTAATGAAAAACTGTTTTTT. Its protein product is CASSIPRGATNEKLFF.

The sample holds one count of this clone. This chain links TRBV10-2 with TRBJ2-2, with D possibly being TRBD1 or TRBD2 (7 bases each). The CDR3 has 15 residues. CDR1 is WSHSY, CDR2 SAAADI, per germline. V gave up 6 bases and J gave up 1 base, with 12 bases separating them. This CDR3 is CASRSRGGNTGELFF. CDR3 nucleotide sequence: TGCGCCAGCAGATCCAGGGGGGGGAACACCGGGGAGCTGTTTTTT.

In this sample, this clone turned up a few times. CDR3 in DNA: TGTGCCAGCAGCTTAACAGGGCTCTCTGGAAACACCATATATTTT. It codes for CASSLTGLSGNTIYF. The chain couples TRBV11-3 to TRBJ1-3; D may be TRBD1 (6 bases). The CDR3 is made up of 15 amino acids. Germline assignment: CDR1 SGHNT and CDR2 YENEEA. Trimming pared 2 bases from V and 0 bases from J, leaving 8 bases between.

This clone occurred a few times. The chain carries TRBV19 and TRBJ1-1, with a weak D call TRBD1 (6 bases). The CDR3 is made up of 15 amino acids. From germline, CDR1 is LNHDA and CDR2 SQIVND (reference sequence). Trimming pared 1 base from V and 4 bases from J, leaving 13 bases between. The CDR3: CASSIGAGASTEAFF. For the CDR3, the DNA is TGTGCCAGTAGTATAGGGGCAGGGGCCTCCACTGAAGCTTTCTTT.

In DNA form, the CDR3 reads TGCAGCGCCCGGACACTGAACACTGAAGCTTTCTTT. It is translated as CSARTLNTEAFF. The gene calls are TRBV29-1 and TRBJ1-1, with D perhaps TRBD1 (5 bases). The CDR3 contains 12 residues. The germline CDR1 and CDR2 sequences are SQVTM and ANQGSEA. Trimming took off 7 bases at V and 0 bases at J, with 9 bases between the two ends.

This chain links TRBV18 with TRBJ1-2, with D possibly TRBD1 on 5 matching bases. V was pared by 3 bases and J by 2 bases, with 10 bases between. The CDR3 consists of 14 residues. Germline loops: CDR1 KGHSH, CDR2 LQKENI. The CDR3 loop is CASSPRKGNYGYTF. CDR3 bases: TGTGCCAGCTCACCCAGGAAGGGGAACTATGGCTACACCTTC.

The chain carries TRBV6-8 and TRBJ2-2, with D uncertain. The CDR3 covers 15 residues. V was cut by 2 bases and J by 4 bases, with 11 bases left in between. Looked up from germline, CDR1 is MNHGY and CDR2 is SAAAGT. The CDR3 DNA follows: TGTGCCAGCAGTTACGAAGGGTCGAGCACCGGGGAGCTGTTTTTT. This codes for CASSYEGSSTGELFF.

The rearrangement links TRBV12-5 to TRBJ1-1; tentatively, D is TRBD1 (6 bases). The CDR3 loop spans 14 amino acids. Germline V lookup: CDR1 LGHNT, CDR2 FRNRAP. The CDR3 protein is CASTSGALNTEAFF. Written as DNA, the CDR3 is TGTGCCAGCACCTCGGGGGCCTTGAACACTGAAGCTTTCTTT.

This clone was observed a handful of times. The CDR3 DNA reads TGCGCCAGCAGCCAAGATATCCTCCCTGGACAGACCTCTGGAAACACCATATATTTT. Translating it yields CASSQDILPGQTSGNTIYF. The chain has TRBV1 and TRBJ1-3; the table's TRBD1 call for D was not verified on the DNA. TRBV1 constitutes a pseudogene. The CDR3 is made up of 19 amino acids.

The chain combines TRBV6-1 with TRBJ2-5; a weak D match, TRBD2 (5 bases). V gave up 1 base and J gave up 1 base, with 7 bases separating them. The CDR3 runs 14 residues. CDR1 is MNHNS and CDR2 is SASEGT in the germline V gene. DNA for the CDR3: TGTGCCAGCAGTGAAGAGGGAGTCCAAGAGACCCAGTACTTC. Residues: CASSEEGVQETQYF.

In its sample, this clone was seen once. The chain recombines TRBV5-1 with TRBJ1-4, with 10 bases matching TRBD1. Looked up from germline, CDR1 is SGHRS and CDR2 is YFSETQ. V shed 4 bases, J shed 6 bases, and the junction held 6 bases outside the gene matches. The CDR3 is 15 residues long. In nucleotides, the CDR3 is TGCGCCAGCAGCCCCCGTGGGACAGGGGATGAAAAACTGTTTTTT. It yields the protein CASSPRGTGDEKLFF.

This chain connects TRBV5-1 to TRBJ2-3; D uncertain. The V end lost 0 bases, the J end lost 2 bases, and 7 bases lay between the germline ends. The length of the CDR3 is 14 residues. The germline V gene has CDR1 SGHRS and CDR2 YFSETQ. The CDR3 nucleotides are TGCGCCAGCAGCTTGGGAAAATTCACAGATACGCAGTATTTT. It is translated as CASSLGKFTDTQYF.

The table lists this clone with a count of one. DNA for the CDR3: TGTGCCAGCAGTGAATATGGTAATGAGCAGTTCTTC. Its protein is CASSEYGNEQFF. V is TRBV9 and J is TRBJ2-1, with unresolved D. Looked up from germline, CDR1 is SGDLS and CDR2 is YYNGEE. V was cut by 5 bases and J by 7 bases, with 10 bases left in between. The CDR3 has 12 amino acids.

The chain joins TRBV15 to TRBJ2-3; D gene ambiguous. Germline values: CDR1 LNHNV, CDR2 YYDKDF (reference sequence). The CDR3 is 14 residues long. Trimming took 1 base from V and 1 from J, leaving 6 bases between them. CDR3 sequence reads: CATSRGPGTDTQYF. CDR3 coding DNA: TGTGCCACCAGCAGAGGGCCTGGCACAGATACGCAGTATTTT.

In its sample, this clone was seen once. The V call is TRBV4-1, the J call TRBJ2-3; D may be TRBD1 or TRBD2 (5 bases each). Germline CDR1 MGHRA, CDR2 YSYEKL. This CDR3 is 17 amino acids long. V was cut by 2 bases and J by 2 bases, with 17 bases left in between. The CDR3 nucleotides are TGCGCCAGCAGCCAAAGGGGAGCAGCGAGTCTCACAGATACGCAGTATTTT. Protein sequence: CASSQRGAASLTDTQYF.